This TCR beta chain emerged from a study of post-analysis software for immune sequencing data (dated by TCRdb to between 2014 and 2017). Context from the whole study: Relapsing-remitting, secondary progressive and progressive-relapsing multiple sclerosis were recorded as disease courses, and subtype annotation was lacking for some patients. Patient repertoires were compared against 11 to 12 previously published healthy control repertoires from donors aged about 6 to 28 years. A subset of samples was prepared in parallel using single-end sample barcoding, then pooled and co-amplified after Illumina adapter ligation.

The investigation overall reported the following: The control group was slightly older than the multiple sclerosis patient group. Patients showed significantly higher frequencies than controls for a handful of TRBV segments, among them TRBV5-6, TRBV5-1 and TRBV20-1. Direct clustering with F measure revealed strong co-clustering of samples prepared in the same batch, which led to a batch-effect correction. Compared with controls, multiple sclerosis patients had significantly lower normalized Chao1 diversity, a finding suggesting substantial peripheral T-cell clonal expansion.

To demonstrate the VDJtools post-analysis software, the study profiled TCR beta repertoires from the peripheral blood of about a dozen young patients with multiple sclerosis. Multiple sclerosis patients were children and adolescents aged about 6 to 16 years. The germline V gene supplies CDR1 MNHEY and CDR2 SVGAGI. The CDR3 covers 14 residues, taking in both the cysteine and the phenylalanine. Just the 42-base CDR3 DNA is kept, in frame starting at base 1. V is shortened by 10 bases, J by 0 bases, and the region joining them spans 13 bases. To note about this clonotype: Its antigen is unknown. There are no base qualities to consult, and no much larger clone falls within one base.

Library preparation used PCR. The sequencer was an Illumina HiSeq 2500. To reduce PCR and sequencing biases, unique molecular identifiers were incorporated into the TCR beta cDNA libraries. Per 1 to 10 million input T cells, approximately 500,000 cDNA molecules were obtained, such that each molecule approximated one T cell. The same protocol used for the earlier healthy control dataset was applied to prepare and sequence the patient libraries. Samples belonging to the same batch were prepared together, multiplexed and sequenced on a shared HiSeq lane. The study's processing was this. Raw barcoded reads were processed with MIGEC, and single-read molecular identifier groups were discarded before consensus assembly and CDR3 extraction. Clonotype tables were post-analysed with VDJtools, normalizing diversity by down-sampling all datasets to the smallest sample size. In repertoire overlap clustering, CDR3 amino acid sequences, but not nucleotide sequences, were matched to correct batch-related cross-sample contamination. TCRdb ran its own pipeline on the public reads, namely fastp trimming at Q25 and MiXCR clone calling, and kept in-frame beta chains. Under each unique CDR3 protein, matching rows form one entry showing the most common genes and DNA. What appears here as the V and J calls and clone size reflects TCRdb's work, not the paper's. The sample includes about 540,000 distinct CDR3 sequences, with about a third observed a single time. Of the sample, around 6% is held by the ten largest clones.

Here the chain combines TRBV6-5 and TRBJ1-5; matching of 5 bases hints at TRBD1 as the D gene. The clonotype comes from a girl aged 2-17 years with multiple sclerosis. The sequenced sample consisted of blood. The bases read TGTGCCACCTCCGGGGGAGATAGCAATCAGCCCCAGCATTTT. Its coded protein is CATSGGDSNQPQHF.